This T cell receptor (beta chain) is drawn from a study of T cell responses to AZD1222 COVID-19 vaccine. Findings of the study overall: Spike regions recognized by vaccine-associated CD4 TCRs spanned the protein, led by 160-218 and 743-854. No day 14 peak samples; only post-peak repertoires were characterized. A rise in Spike-specific TCR breadth and depth followed two AZD1222 doses. White British donors predominated, females outnumbered males, and clonal diversity was possibly underestimated.

As for this clone: Its target is unknown.

Germline trimming cut 3 bases from V and 8 bases from J; bases unmatched to any gene: 1. Germline V lookup: CDR1 MRHNA, CDR2 SNTAGT. This CDR3 is 14 amino acids long. The protocol was immunoSEQ multiplex PCR, while the TCRdb copy is restricted to in-frame clones and leaves out a portion. The data hold 150,000 to 200,000 clones, with about nine tenths observed a single time. Sequences were derived from peripheral blood, sampled on day 0 of AZD1222 vaccination. The TCR originated in an adult in good health. The gene calls are TRBV6-4 and TRBJ2-6; 10 nucleotides agree with TRBD1. DNA for the CDR3: TGTGCCAGCAGTGAGGACAGGGGGTCCAACGTCCTGACTTTC. Protein product: CASSEDRGSNVLTF.